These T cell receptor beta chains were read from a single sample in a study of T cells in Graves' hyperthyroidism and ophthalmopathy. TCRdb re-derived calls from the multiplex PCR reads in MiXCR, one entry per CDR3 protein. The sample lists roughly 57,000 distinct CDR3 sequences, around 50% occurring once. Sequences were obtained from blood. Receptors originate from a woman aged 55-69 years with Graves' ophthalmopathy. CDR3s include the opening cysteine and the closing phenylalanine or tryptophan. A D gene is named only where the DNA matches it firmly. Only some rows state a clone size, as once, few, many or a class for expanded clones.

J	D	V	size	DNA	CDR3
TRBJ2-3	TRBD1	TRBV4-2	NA	TGTGCCAGCAGCCACAGGGACAGGGCAGATACGCAGTATTTT	CASSHRDRADTQYF
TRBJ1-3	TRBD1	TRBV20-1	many	TGCAGTGCACCGACAGGGGCGGGAAACACCATATATTTT	CSAPTGAGNTIYF
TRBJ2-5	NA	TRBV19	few	TGTGCCAGTAGTATGGGGATCGTGGGGGAGACCCAGTACTTC	CASSMGIVGETQYF
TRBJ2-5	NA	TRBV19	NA	TGTGCCAGTAGTTCGGGGCTAGCAGGGAAGACCCAGTACTTC	CASSSGLAGKTQYF
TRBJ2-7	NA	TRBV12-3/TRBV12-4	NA	TGTGCCAGTAAGGTTGGCATCTCCTGCGAGCAGTACTTC	CASKVGISCEQYF
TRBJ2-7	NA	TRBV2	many	TGTGCCAGCAGTGTTAGCGCAAAACTCTCCTACGAGCAGTACTTC	CASSVSAKLSYEQYF
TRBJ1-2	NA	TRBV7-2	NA	TGTGCCAGCAGCACCGACACAAGCTATGGCTACACCTTT	CASSTDTSYGYTF
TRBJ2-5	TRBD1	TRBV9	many	TGTGCCAGCAGCCCGACAGGGTCCCAAGAGACCCAGTACTTC	CASSPTGSQETQYF
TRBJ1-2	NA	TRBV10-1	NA	TGCGCCAGCAGTGAGTCAAGGGGGGGGAGAAATGGCTACACCTTC	CASSESRGGRNGYTF
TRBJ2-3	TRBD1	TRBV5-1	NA	TGCGCCAGCAGTCGGACAGGGGACACAGATACGCAGTATTTT	CASSRTGDTDTQYF
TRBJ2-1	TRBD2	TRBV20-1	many	TGCAGTGCTAGTTCTATAGCGGGGGGGCCTAGGAATGAGCAGTTCTTC	CSASSIAGGPRNEQFF
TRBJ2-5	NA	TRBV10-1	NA	TGCGCCAGCAGAGAAGAGGGGCAAGAGACCCAGTACTTC	CASREEGQETQYF
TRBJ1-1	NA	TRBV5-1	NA	TGCGCCAGCAGCTTGGGTGTAGAGAACACTGAAGCTTTCTTT	CASSLGVENTEAFF
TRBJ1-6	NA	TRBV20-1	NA	TGCAGTGCTAGAGTGGACAGTCCAACTTCACCCCTCCACTTT	CSARVDSPTSPLHF
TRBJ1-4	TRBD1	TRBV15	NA	TGTGCCACCAGCAGAGGAAGACAGGGAAATGAAAAACTGTTTTTT	CATSRGRQGNEKLFF
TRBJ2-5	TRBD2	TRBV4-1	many	TGCGCCAGCAGCCAAACGGTCCTCAGGACTAGCGCCCACCAAGAGACCCAGTACTTC	CASSQTVLRTSAHQETQYF
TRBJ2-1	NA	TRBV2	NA	TGTGCCAGCAGGGGAGGTGGTGAGCAGTTCTTC	CASRGGGEQFF
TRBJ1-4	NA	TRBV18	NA	TGTGCCAGCTCACCTACTATGGGGGTAGAAAAACTGTTTTTT	CASSPTMGVEKLFF
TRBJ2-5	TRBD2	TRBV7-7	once	TGTGCTAGCAGCCTCGGGACTAGCGGGCCAGAGACCCAGTACTTC	CASSLGTSGPETQYF
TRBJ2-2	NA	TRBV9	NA	TGTGCCAGCAGTGGGGGGGGCGGCGGGGAGCTGTTTTTT	CASSGGGGGELFF
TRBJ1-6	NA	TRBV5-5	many	TGTGCCAGCAGCTTGGAAGGCAGGGTGGATTCACCCCTCCACTTT	CASSLEGRVDSPLHF
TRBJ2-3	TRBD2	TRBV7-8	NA	TGTGCCAGCAGCTCCAGACTAGCGGGTGTCGCAGATACGCAGTATTTT	CASSSRLAGVADTQYF
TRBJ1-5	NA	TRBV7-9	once	TGTGCCGGAGCGTTCGAGGGTGGGCCGGATCAGCCCCAGCATTTT	CAGAFEGGPDQPQHF
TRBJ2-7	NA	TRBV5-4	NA	TGTGCCAGCAGCTCACCCGGGGACGAGCAGTACTTC	CASSSPGDEQYF
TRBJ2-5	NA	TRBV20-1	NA	TGCAGTGCTAGAGATCACGGGCGGGAGACCCAGTACTTC	CSARDHGRETQYF
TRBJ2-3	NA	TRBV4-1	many	TGCGCCAGCAGCCAAGCAGGCCGGGGCACAGATACGCAGTATTTT	CASSQAGRGTDTQYF
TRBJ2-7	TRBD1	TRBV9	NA	TGTGCCAGCAGCGAAGGGACAGGGGTGGGCTACGAGCAGTACTTC	CASSEGTGVGYEQYF
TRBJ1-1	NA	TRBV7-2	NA	TGTGCCAGCAGCCCGGCGGGGAACACTGAAGCTTTCTTT	CASSPAGNTEAFF
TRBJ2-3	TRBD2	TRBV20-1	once	TGCAGTGTGAGCGGGGGTTCAGATACGCAGTATTTT	CSVSGGSDTQYF
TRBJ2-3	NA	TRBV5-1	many	TGCGCCAGCAGCTTGGGAAGCGCCCATGGGACAGATACGCAGTATTTT	CASSLGSAHGTDTQYF
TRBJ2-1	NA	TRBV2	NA	TGTGCCAGCAGACATAGCGAGGGGGTGGGTGAGCAGTTCTTC	CASRHSEGVGEQFF
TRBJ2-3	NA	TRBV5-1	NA	TGCGCCAGCAGCCCGGGGACGGCTAGCACAGATGCGCAGTATTTT	CASSPGTASTDAQYF
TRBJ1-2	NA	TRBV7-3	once	TGTGCCAGCAGCCTGGGGGGGAGGGGCTACACCTTC	CASSLGGRGYTF
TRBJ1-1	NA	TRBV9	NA	TGTGCCAGCAGCGTAGGGATGGGCACTGAAGCTTTCTTT	CASSVGMGTEAFF